The T cell receptor (beta chain) under discussion was sequenced for a study of blood T cell repertoires in COVID-19. Study background: Sources were T cells, B-cell-depleted T cells, or PBMCs; the material itself was cDNA or gDNA.

Germline loops: CDR1 SGHTA, CDR2 FQGNSA. Trimming took off 4 bases at V and 8 bases at J, with 11 bases between the two ends. This CDR3 is 12 amino acids long. The protocol was immunoSEQ multiplex PCR, while the TCRdb copy is restricted to in-frame clones and leaves out a portion. The sample carries about 14,000 clones, around four fifths recorded once. V usage is TRBV7-2 and J usage is TRBJ1-1; tentative D call: TRBD1 (5 bases). This TCR came from a man aged 70 or older with acute or convalescent COVID-19. Sequences were obtained from peripheral blood. The DNA for the CDR3 is TGTGCCAGCAGCTACCTACAGGACGAAGCTTTCTTT. As protein: CASSYLQDEAFF.